One and the same sample provided the 14 T cell receptor beta chains below, sequenced in a study of identical twins. TCRdb fed the 5' RACE reads into MiXCR, producing one record per CDR3 protein. The data contain approximately 680,000 distinct CDR3 sequences, about 7.6% of them singletons. This sample also appeared in a second study, on yellow fever vaccine responses in identical twins.

Material: PBMCs. Source of these receptors: a woman aged 18-29 years in good health.

V and J are TRBV12-2 and TRBJ2-1; the D call of TRBD2 is as the table states it, not checked on the DNA. TRBV12-2 is marked as a pseudogene. The CDR3 extends over 15 amino acids. CDR3 nucleotides: TGTGCAAGTCGGTCGACTAGCGGGATGGTGAATGAGCAGTTCTTC. Amino acids: CASRSTSGMVNEQFF.

This clonotype was seen at least ten times. The rearrangement links TRBV12-3 or TRBV12-4 to TRBJ1-4, with D unresolved. The CDR3 loop spans 15 amino acids. The V end was cut by 7 bases, the J end by 3 bases, with 15 bases between. The CDR3 here is CASTLEGSSNEKLFF. The CDR3 nucleotides read TGTGCCAGCACCCTAGAGGGCTCGTCTAATGAAAAACTGTTTTTT.

The chain recombines TRBV27 with TRBJ2-5, with 11 positions matching TRBD2. The CDR3 consists of 15 residues. With 2 bases clipped from V and 7 bases from J, the junction kept 6 bases outside the gene matches. From germline, CDR1 is MNHEY and CDR2 SMNVEV (reference sequence). The CDR3 DNA follows: TGTGCCAGCAGTTTAGTAGCGGGGGGGTCAGGGACCCAGTACTTC. Translating it yields CASSLVAGGSGTQYF.

This sequence joins TRBV7-9 and TRBJ2-5, with 8 bases that match TRBD1. After removal of 4 bases from V and 2 bases from J, the junction contained 6 bases not matched to a gene. CDR1 is SEHNR, CDR2 FQNEAQ, per germline (reference sequence). The CDR3 has 15 amino acids. The DNA for the CDR3 is TGTGCCAGCAGCTCGACAGGGGTGGTGCAAGAGACCCAGTACTTC. This codes for CASSSTGVVQETQYF.

This sequence joins TRBV5-1 and TRBJ2-5; TRBD1 is a possible D gene (6 bases). The CDR3 length is 14 residues. With 0 bases removed from V and 5 bases from J, the gap between germline ends came to 11 bases. The germline V gene encodes CDR1 SGHRS and CDR2 YFSETQ. This CDR3 is CASSLVLRGETQYF. CDR3 sequence (DNA): TGCGCCAGCAGCTTGGTACTTAGGGGGGAGACCCAGTACTTC.

A few counts support this clonotype. The CDR3 loop is CSAPLGSGGAYEQYV. CDR3 bases: TGCAGTGCCCCGCTGGGTAGCGGGGGGGCCTACGAGCAGTACGTC. The chain employs TRBV20-1 and TRBJ2-7; 11 bases match TRBD2. This CDR3 has 15 residues. Germline CDR1 reads DFQATT; CDR2 reads SNEGSKA (reference sequence). The V gene end was trimmed by 6 bases and the J gene end by 2 bases; junction bases not matched to a gene: 9.

The table lists this clonotype with many counts. The chain carries TRBV29-1 and TRBJ1-2; D is unclear. The CDR3 extends over 14 amino acids. CDR1 and CDR2 (germline): SQVTM, ANQGSEA. Trimming took 0 bases from V and 6 from J, leaving 14 bases between them. The CDR3 DNA is TGCAGCGTTGAAGATCTCGGCCATCTGGATGGCTACACCTTC. As protein: CSVEDLGHLDGYTF.

This chain connects TRBV10-3 to TRBJ2-7; 10 bases line up with TRBD2. After removal of 3 bases from V and 4 bases from J, the junction contained 9 bases not matched to a gene. The germline V gene encodes CDR1 ENHRY and CDR2 SYGVKD. The CDR3 has 16 residues. CDR3 in amino acids: CAISDELAGAPYEQYF. CDR3 DNA: TGTGCCATCAGTGACGAGCTAGCGGGAGCCCCGTACGAGCAGTACTTC.

The chain's CDR3 is CASSPQGESREQFF. In DNA, the CDR3 is TGTGCCAGCTCACCACAGGGGGAGTCCCGTGAGCAGTTCTTC. The chain has TRBV18 and TRBJ2-1, with TRBD1 as a possible D gene (6 bases). V shed 1 base and J shed 9 bases, with 13 bases lying between them. CDR1 KGHSH and CDR2 LQKENI come from the germline V gene. This CDR3 has 14 amino acids.

This clonotype was seen more than once but under ten times. The chain joins TRBV6-1 to TRBJ2-7, with TRBD2 identical over 14 bases. Germline lookup yields CDR1 MNHNS and CDR2 SASEGT. J gave up 6 bases and V 6 bases, and 7 bases lay outside the gene matches. There are 15 residues in the CDR3. In DNA form, the CDR3 reads TGTGCCAGCAGCCCCCGGACTAGCGGGAGGTCCGAGCAGTACTTC. Encoded protein: CASSPRTSGRSEQYF.

The chain carries TRBV20-1 and TRBJ2-3; 10 bases agree with TRBD2. The CDR3 totals 17 residues. CDR1 and CDR2 from the germline V gene are DFQATT and SNEGSKA (reference sequence). V dropped 0 bases and J dropped 0; count of bases not matched to a gene: 6. CDR3 nucleotides: TGCAGTGCTAGAGAGCATTGGACTAGCGGAAGCACAGATACGCAGTATTTT. Residues: CSAREHWTSGSTDTQYF.

This clonotype has more than one count but fewer than ten. The chain combines TRBV7-9 with TRBJ1-2; D not certain. Trimming stripped 0 bases from V and 1 base from J, with 9 bases between. CDR1 and CDR2 (germline): SEHNR, FQNEAQ (reference sequence). This CDR3 comprises 15 residues. The CDR3 here is CASSLAGSVNYGYTF. CDR3 DNA: TGTGCCAGCAGCTTAGCGGGGTCCGTTAACTATGGCTACACCTTC.

The rearrangement links TRBV20-1 to TRBJ2-1, with D possibly being TRBD1 or TRBD2 (5 bases each). This CDR3 contains 17 residues. The germline V gene encodes CDR1 DFQATT and CDR2 SNEGSKA (reference sequence). V was cut by 4 bases and J by 4 bases, with 23 bases left in between. Here the CDR3 reads CSAKPPGPRLEYNEQFF. CDR3 nucleotide sequence: TGCAGTGCTAAACCGCCGGGACCTAGGCTCGAATACAATGAGCAGTTCTTC.

This clonotype was found many times. DNA for the CDR3: TGTGCCAGCAGCACCGGACTAGCACCAAACATTCAGTACTTC. Residues: CASSTGLAPNIQYF. The V call is TRBV11-3, the J call TRBJ2-4; TRBD2 aligns across 8 bases. Germline-derived CDR1 and CDR2 are SGHNT and YENEEA. V was pared by 5 bases and J by 6 bases, with 6 bases of the junction left unmatched. The CDR3 runs to 14 residues.